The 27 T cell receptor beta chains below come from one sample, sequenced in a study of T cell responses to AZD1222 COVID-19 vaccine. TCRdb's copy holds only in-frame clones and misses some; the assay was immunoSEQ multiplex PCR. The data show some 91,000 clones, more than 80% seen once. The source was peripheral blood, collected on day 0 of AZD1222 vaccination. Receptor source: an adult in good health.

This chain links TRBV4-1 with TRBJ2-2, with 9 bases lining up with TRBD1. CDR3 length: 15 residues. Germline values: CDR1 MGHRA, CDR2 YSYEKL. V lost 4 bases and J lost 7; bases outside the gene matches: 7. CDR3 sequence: CASSPVGQGNGELFF. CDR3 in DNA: TGCGCCAGCAGCCCGGTGGGACAGGGAAACGGGGAGCTGTTTTTT.

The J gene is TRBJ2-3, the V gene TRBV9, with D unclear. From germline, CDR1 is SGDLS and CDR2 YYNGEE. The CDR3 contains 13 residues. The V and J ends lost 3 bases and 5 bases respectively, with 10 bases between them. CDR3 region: CASSATARDTQYF. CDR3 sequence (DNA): TGTGCCAGCAGCGCTACGGCGCGAGATACGCAGTATTTT.

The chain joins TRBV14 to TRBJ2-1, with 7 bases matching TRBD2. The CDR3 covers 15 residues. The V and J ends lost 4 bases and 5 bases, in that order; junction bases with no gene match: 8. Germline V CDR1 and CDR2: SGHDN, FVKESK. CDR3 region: CASSPRASGNNEQFF. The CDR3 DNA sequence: TGTGCCAGCAGCCCGAGGGCTAGCGGCAACAATGAGCAGTTCTTC. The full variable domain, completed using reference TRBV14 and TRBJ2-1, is EAGVTQFPSHSVIEKGQTVTLRCDPISGHDNLYWYRRVMGKEIKFLLHFVKESKQDESGMPNNRFLAERTGGTYSTLKVQPAELEDSGVYFCASSPRASGNNEQFFGPGTRLTVL.

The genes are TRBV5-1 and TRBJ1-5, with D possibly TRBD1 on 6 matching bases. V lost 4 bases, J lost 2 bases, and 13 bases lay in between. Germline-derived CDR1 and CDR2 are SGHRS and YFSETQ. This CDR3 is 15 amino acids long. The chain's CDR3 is CASSLQGQGNQPQHF. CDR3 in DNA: TGCGCCAGCAGCCTACAGGGTCAGGGCAATCAGCCCCAGCATTTT.

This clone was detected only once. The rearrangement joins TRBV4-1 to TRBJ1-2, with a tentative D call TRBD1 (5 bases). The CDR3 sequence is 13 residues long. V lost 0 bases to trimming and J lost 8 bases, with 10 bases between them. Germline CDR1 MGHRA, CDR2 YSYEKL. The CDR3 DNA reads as TGCGCCAGCAGCCAAGATTGGAACAGGGGCTACACCTTC. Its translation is CASSQDWNRGYTF.

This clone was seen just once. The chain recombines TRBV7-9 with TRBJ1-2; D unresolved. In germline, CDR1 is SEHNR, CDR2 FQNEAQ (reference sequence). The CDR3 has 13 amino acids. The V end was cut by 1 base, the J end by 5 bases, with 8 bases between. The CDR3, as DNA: TGTGCCAGCAGCTTAGTCTCAGCGTATGGCTACACCTTC. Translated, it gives CASSLVSAYGYTF. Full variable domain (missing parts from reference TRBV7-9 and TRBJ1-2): DTGVSQNPRHKITKRGQNVTFRCDPISEHNRLYWYRQTLGQGPEFLTYFQNEAQLEKSRLLSDRFSAERPKGSFSTLEIQRTEQGDSAMYLCASSLVSAYGYTFGSGTRLTVV.

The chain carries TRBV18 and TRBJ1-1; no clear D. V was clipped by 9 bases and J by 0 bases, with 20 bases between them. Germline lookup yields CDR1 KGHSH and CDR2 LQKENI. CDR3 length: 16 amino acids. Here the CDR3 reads CASSRSDGVMNTEAFF. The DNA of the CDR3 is TGTGCCAGTTCCCGTTCGGACGGAGTTATGAACACTGAAGCTTTCTTT.

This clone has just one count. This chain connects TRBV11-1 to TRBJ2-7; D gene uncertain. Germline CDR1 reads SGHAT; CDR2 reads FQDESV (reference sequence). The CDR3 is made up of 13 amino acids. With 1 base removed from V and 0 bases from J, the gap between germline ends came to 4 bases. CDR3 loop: CASSLESSYEQYF. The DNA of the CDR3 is TGTGCCAGCAGCTTAGAAAGCTCCTACGAGCAGTACTTC.

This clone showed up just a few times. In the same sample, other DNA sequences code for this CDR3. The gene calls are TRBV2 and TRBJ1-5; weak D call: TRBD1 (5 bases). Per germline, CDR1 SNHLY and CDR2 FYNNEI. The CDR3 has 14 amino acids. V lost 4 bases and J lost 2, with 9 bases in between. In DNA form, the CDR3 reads TGTGCCAGCAGTGTGCAGGGTGGCAATCAGCCCCAGCATTTT. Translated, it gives CASSVQGGNQPQHF.

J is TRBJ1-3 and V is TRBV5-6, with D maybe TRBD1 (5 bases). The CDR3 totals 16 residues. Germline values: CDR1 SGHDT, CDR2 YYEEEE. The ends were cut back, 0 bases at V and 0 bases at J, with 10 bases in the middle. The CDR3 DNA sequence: TGTGCCAGCAGCTTGGGTGGTAGGGGCTCTGGAAACACCATATATTTT. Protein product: CASSLGGRGSGNTIYF.

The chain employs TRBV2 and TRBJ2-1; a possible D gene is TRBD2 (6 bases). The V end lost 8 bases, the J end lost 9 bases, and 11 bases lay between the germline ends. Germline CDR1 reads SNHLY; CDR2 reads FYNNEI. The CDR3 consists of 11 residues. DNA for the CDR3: TGTGCCAGCCTGACTAGATCTGAGCAGTTCTTC. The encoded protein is CASLTRSEQFF.

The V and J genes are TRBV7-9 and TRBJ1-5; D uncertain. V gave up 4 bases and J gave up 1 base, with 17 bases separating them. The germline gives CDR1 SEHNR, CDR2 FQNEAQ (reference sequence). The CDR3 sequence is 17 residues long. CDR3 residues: CASSSGVGSASNQPQHF. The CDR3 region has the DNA TGTGCCAGCAGCTCCGGAGTTGGCTCAGCGAGCAATCAGCCCCAGCATTTT.

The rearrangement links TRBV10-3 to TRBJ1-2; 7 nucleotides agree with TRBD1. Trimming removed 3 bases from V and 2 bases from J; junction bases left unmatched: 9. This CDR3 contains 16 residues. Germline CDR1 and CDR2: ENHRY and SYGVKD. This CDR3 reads CAISDPPGGQNYGYTF. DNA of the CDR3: TGTGCCATCAGTGACCCCCCAGGGGGTCAAAACTATGGCTACACCTTC.

The CDR3 reads CASSLEVAGVNEQFF. The CDR3 DNA follows: TGTGCCAGCAGTTTAGAGGTAGCGGGAGTGAATGAGCAGTTCTTC. The chain couples TRBV27 to TRBJ2-1, with TRBD2 matching over 9 bases. The CDR3 covers 15 residues. With V trimmed by 2 bases and J by 7 bases, 6 bases remained unmatched. Germline CDR1 and CDR2: MNHEY and SMNVEV (reference sequence).

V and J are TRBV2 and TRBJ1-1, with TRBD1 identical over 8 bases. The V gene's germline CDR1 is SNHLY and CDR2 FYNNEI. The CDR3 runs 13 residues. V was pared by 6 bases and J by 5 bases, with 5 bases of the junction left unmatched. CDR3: CASSEQGGTEAFF. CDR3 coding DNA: TGTGCCAGCAGCGAACAGGGGGGGACTGAAGCTTTCTTT.

The CDR3 DNA sequence: TGTGCCAGCAGCTTGGAGGGACAGCTTAACTATGGCTACACCTTC. This gives the protein CASSLEGQLNYGYTF. V usage is TRBV7-3 and J usage is TRBJ1-2; 7 nucleotides line up with TRBD1. The CDR3 has 15 residues. Losses at the gene ends were 3 bases for V and 1 base for J; bases not matched to a gene: 5. CDR1 SGHTA and CDR2 FQGTGA come from the germline V gene.

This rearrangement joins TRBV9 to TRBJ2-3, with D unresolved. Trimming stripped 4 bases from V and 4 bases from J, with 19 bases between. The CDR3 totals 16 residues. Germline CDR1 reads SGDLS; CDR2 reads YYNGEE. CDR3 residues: CASSPLRTVHADTQYF. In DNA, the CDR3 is TGTGCCAGCAGCCCTCTGAGGACGGTTCACGCAGATACGCAGTATTTT. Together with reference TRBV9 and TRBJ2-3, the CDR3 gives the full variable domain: DSGVTQTPKHLITATGQRVTLRCSPRSGDLSVYWYQQSLDQGLQFLIQYYNGEERAKGNILERFSAQQFPDLHSELNLSSLELGDSALYFCASSPLRTVHADTQYFGPGTRLTVL.

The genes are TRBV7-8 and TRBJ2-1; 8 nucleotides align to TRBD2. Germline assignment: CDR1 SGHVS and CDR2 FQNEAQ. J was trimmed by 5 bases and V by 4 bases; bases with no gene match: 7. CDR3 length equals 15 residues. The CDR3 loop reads CASSSTAGAHNEQFF. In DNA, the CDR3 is TGTGCCAGCAGCTCCACAGCGGGAGCTCACAATGAGCAGTTCTTC.

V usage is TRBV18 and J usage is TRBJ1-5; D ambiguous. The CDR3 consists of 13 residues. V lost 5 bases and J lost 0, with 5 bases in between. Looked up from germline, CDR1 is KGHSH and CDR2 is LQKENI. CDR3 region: CASSLGSNQPQHF. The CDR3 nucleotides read TGTGCCAGCTCATTGGGTAGCAATCAGCCCCAGCATTTT.

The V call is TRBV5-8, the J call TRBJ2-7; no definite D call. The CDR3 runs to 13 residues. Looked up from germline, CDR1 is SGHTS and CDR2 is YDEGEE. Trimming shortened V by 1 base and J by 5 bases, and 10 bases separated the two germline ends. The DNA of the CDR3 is TGTGCCAGCAGCTTGCGGGTAAGCCACGAGCAGTACTTC. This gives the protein CASSLRVSHEQYF.

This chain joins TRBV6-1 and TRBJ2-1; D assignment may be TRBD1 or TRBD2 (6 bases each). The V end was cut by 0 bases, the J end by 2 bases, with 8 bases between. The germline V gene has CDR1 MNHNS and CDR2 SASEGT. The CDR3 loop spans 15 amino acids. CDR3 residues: CASSEAGGPYNEQFF. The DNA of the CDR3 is TGTGCCAGCAGTGAAGCTGGGGGGCCCTACAATGAGCAGTTCTTC.

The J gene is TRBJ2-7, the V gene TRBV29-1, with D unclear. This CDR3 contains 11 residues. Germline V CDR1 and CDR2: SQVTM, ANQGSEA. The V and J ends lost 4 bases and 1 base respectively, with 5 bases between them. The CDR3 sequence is CSVAFSYEQYF. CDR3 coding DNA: TGCAGCGTTGCATTTTCCTACGAGCAGTACTTC.

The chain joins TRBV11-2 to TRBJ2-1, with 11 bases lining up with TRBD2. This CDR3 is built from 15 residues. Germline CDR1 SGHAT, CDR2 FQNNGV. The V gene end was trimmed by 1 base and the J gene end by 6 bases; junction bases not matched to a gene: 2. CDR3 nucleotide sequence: TGTGCCAGCAGCTTAGGACTAGCGGGGATCAATGAGCAGTTCTTC. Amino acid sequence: CASSLGLAGINEQFF.

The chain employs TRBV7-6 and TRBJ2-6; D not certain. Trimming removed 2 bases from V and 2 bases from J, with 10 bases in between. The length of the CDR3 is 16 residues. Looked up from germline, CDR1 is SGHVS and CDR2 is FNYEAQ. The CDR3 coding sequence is TGTGCCAGCAGCTTAAAGACGGGCACTGGGGCCAACGTCCTGACTTTC. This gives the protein CASSLKTGTGANVLTF.

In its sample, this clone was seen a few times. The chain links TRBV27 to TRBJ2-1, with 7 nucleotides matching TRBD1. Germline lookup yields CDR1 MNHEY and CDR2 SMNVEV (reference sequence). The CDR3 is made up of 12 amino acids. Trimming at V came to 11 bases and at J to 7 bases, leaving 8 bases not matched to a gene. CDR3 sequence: CAARGQPNEQFF. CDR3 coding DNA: TGTGCCGCAAGGGGACAGCCGAATGAGCAGTTCTTC.

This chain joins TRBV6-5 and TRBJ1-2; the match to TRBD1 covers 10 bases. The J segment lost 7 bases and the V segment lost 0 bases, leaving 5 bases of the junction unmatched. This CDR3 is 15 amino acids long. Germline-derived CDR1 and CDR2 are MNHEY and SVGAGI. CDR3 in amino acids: CASSYSDRGQSGYTF. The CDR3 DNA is TGTGCCAGCAGTTACTCCGACAGGGGGCAAAGTGGCTACACCTTC.

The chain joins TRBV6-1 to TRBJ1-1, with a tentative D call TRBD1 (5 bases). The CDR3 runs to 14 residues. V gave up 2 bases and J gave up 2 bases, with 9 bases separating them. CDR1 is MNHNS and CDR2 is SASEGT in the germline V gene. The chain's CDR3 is CASSEFRDNTEAFF. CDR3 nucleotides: TGTGCCAGCAGTGAATTCCGGGACAACACTGAAGCTTTCTTT.